This TCR beta chain was found in a study of radiation and T cells in renal cell carcinoma. Data came from immunoSEQ multiplex PCR; TCRdb stores just in-frame clones and leaves some out. The sample records some 80,000 clones, over 65% being singletons. Specified time point: blood 4 weeks post-SBRT, at nephrectomy. Regarding treatment: 15 Gy SBRT to primary tumor, nephrectomy 4 weeks later. After SBRT, blood was collected at 2 and 4 weeks, plus baseline. This renal cell carcinoma was of the clear cell type. This clone was detected a few times. The sequence was obtained from an older woman with renal cell carcinoma. Sequencing used blood, obtained from a patient whose treatment included radiotherapy and nephrectomy.

The CDR3 DNA reads as TGTGCCAGCAGCCCTTGGACAGGATCAAGCACAGATACGCAGTATTTT. This codes for CASSPWTGSSTDTQYF. This rearrangement joins TRBV11-3 to TRBJ2-3, with 7 bases aligning to TRBD1. V trimming: 5 bases; J trimming: 0 bases; junction bases outside the gene matches: 8. The CDR3 contains 16 residues. The germline CDR1 and CDR2 sequences are SGHNT and YENEEA.